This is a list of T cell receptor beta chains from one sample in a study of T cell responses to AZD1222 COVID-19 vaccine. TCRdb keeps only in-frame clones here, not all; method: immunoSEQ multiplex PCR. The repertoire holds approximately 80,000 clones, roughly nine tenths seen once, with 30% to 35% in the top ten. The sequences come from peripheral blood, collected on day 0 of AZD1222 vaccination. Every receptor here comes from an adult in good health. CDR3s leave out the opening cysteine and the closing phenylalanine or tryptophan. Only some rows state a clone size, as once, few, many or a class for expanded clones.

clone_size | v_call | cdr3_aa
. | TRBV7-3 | ASSPGQGGTDTQY
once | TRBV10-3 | AISPTVSYGYT
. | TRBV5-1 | ASSLFERGEKLF
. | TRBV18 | ASSPSTSGNNEQF
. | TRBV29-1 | SGVRGNGGYT
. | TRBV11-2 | ASSLFSIAGGPNNEQF
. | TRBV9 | ASSLSGVGEQY
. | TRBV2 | ASSADRGWTEAF
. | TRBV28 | ASSPPTENYGYT
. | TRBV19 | ASSIGGGSYEQY
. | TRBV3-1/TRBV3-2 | ASSQVQRAKEKQY